This passage covers 21 T cell receptor beta chains from one sample sequenced in a study of T-cell reconstitution after alpha-beta-depleted transplantation in children. Researchers prepared the TCRbeta library using unique molecular identifiers, the study reports. Each CDR3 protein is one row after TCRdb ran MiXCR on the PCR reads. In the table there are around 190,000 distinct CDR3 sequences, about 7% of which are singletons. The sequencing used PBMCs, collected before TCRalphabeta/CD19-depleted stem cell transplant. Receptor source: a boy younger than 10 with acute lymphoblastic leukemia, due to receive a stem cell transplant.

This clonotype was found a few times. The chain uses TRBV12-3 or TRBV12-4 and TRBJ1-2, with 8 bases identical to TRBD1. Losses at the gene ends were 7 bases for V and 8 bases for J; bases not matched to a gene: 6. The CDR3 length is 12 residues. The CDR3 reads CASTTGQEGYTF. Written as DNA, the CDR3 is TGTGCCAGCACCACGGGACAGGAGGGCTACACCTTC.

The V gene is TRBV7-2, the J gene TRBJ1-5; D not resolved. The CDR3 extends over 15 amino acids. CDR1 is SGHTA, CDR2 FQGNSA, per germline. V lost 6 bases and J 4 bases, leaving 16 bases between the germline ends. CDR3 bases: TGTGCCAGCAGTACTGAACTCCAACCTAATCAGCCCCAGCATTTT. Its translation: CASSTELQPNQPQHF.

This rearrangement joins TRBV11-2 to TRBJ2-2; maybe TRBD2 (6 bases). V was cut by 0 bases and J by 9 bases, with 11 bases left in between. Germline CDR1 and CDR2: SGHAT and FQNNGV. CDR3 length: 14 amino acids. The CDR3: CASSLDFGRRELFF. The CDR3 region has the DNA TGTGCCAGCAGCTTAGATTTCGGGAGACGGGAGCTGTTTTTT.

The table lists this clonotype with many counts. The chain combines TRBV5-8 with TRBJ2-3; tentative D call: TRBD2 (5 bases). The germline CDR1 and CDR2 sequences are SGHTS and YDEGEE. The CDR3 has 16 amino acids. Trimming removed 2 bases from V and 2 bases from J, with 15 bases in between. CDR3: CASSFGNQRATDTQYF. CDR3 sequence (DNA): TGTGCCAGCAGCTTTGGCAATCAGAGGGCCACAGATACGCAGTATTTT.

This clonotype was counted ten times or more. This chain uses TRBV5-5 with TRBJ1-4; D unclear. Germline V gene lookup returns CDR1 SGHKS and CDR2 YYEKEE (reference sequence). This CDR3 comprises 13 residues. V was cut by 0 bases and J by 7 bases, with 7 bases left in between. The CDR3 spells CASSLGGSEKLFF. DNA of the CDR3: TGTGCCAGCAGCTTGGGAGGGTCTGAAAAACTGTTTTTT.

In the case of this clonotype: Possible read error: a much larger clone is one base away. The V gene is TRBV6-5, the J gene TRBJ2-4, with D unresolved. CDR3 size: 14 residues. Germline V gene lookup returns CDR1 MNHEY and CDR2 SVGAGI. CDR3 in DNA: TGTGCCAGCAGCTCCTCCCCAGCCAAAAACATTCACTACTTC. Its translation: CASSSSPAKNIHYF.

This clonotype was detected many times. This rearrangement joins TRBV6-2 or TRBV6-3 to TRBJ1-4, with TRBD1 identical over 7 bases. Trimming at V came to 5 bases and at J to 5 bases, leaving 5 bases not matched to a gene. This CDR3 is built from 14 residues. Germline V gene lookup returns CDR1 MNHEY and CDR2 SVGEGT. The CDR3: CASSPAGQNEKLFF. In DNA form, the CDR3 reads TGTGCCAGCAGTCCCGCGGGACAGAATGAAAAACTGTTTTTT.

This clonotype was picked up many times. The chain is built from TRBV7-9 and TRBJ1-6; no clear D gene. V dropped 5 bases and J dropped 12 bases, with 11 bases sitting between them. The CDR3 is 12 amino acids. The germline V gene has CDR1 SEHNR and CDR2 FQNEAQ (reference sequence). CDR3 in amino acids: CASSRAAVPLHF. The CDR3 nucleotides are TGTGCCAGCAGCCGCGCAGCGGTACCCCTCCACTTT.

This clonotype appeared many times. V and J are TRBV29-1 and TRBJ2-1, with D uncertain. V was shortened by 4 bases and J by 5 bases, with 9 bases between the two germline ends. Germline-derived CDR1 and CDR2 are SQVTM and ANQGSEA. This CDR3 is built from 12 residues. The CDR3 spells CSVGEGHNEQFF. Written as DNA, the CDR3 is TGCAGCGTTGGGGAAGGGCACAATGAGCAGTTCTTC.

In this sample, this clonotype turned up a few times. The chain has TRBV27 and TRBJ2-5; tentative D call: TRBD1 (6 bases). There are 14 residues in the CDR3. The V end lost 4 bases, the J end lost 5 bases, and 14 bases lay between the germline ends. In germline, CDR1 is MNHEY, CDR2 SMNVEV (reference sequence). In DNA form, the CDR3 reads TGTGCCAGCAGTTCCTCGAAAGGGGGTGAGACCCAGTACTTC. Protein product: CASSSSKGGETQYF.

This clonotype showed up many times. This chain joins TRBV27 and TRBJ2-7; D unclear. CDR1 is MNHEY, CDR2 SMNVEV, per germline (reference sequence). The ends were cut back, 4 bases at V and 3 bases at J, with 10 bases in the middle. CDR3 length: 13 amino acids. The CDR3 region is CASSWNRGYEQYF. DNA for the CDR3: TGTGCCAGCAGTTGGAACAGAGGCTACGAGCAGTACTTC.

In this sample, this clonotype turned up many times. This chain links TRBV29-1 with TRBJ2-3; no clear D. This CDR3 has 11 residues. The germline gives CDR1 SQVTM, CDR2 ANQGSEA. The ends were cut back, 7 bases at V and 6 bases at J, with 11 bases in the middle. The CDR3 region has the DNA TGCAGCGCGCCTTGGGGTGATACGCAGTATTTT. Translating it yields CSAPWGDTQYF.

In this sample, this clonotype turned up a few times. Here the CDR3 reads CASSSTRTALAGGYTF. The CDR3 DNA is TGTGCCAGCAGCTCGACGCGAACAGCCCTCGCTGGGGGCTACACCTTC. The gene calls are TRBV5-6 and TRBJ1-2; no reliable D call. This CDR3 is 16 amino acids long. V shed 3 bases and J shed 8 bases, with 23 bases lying between them. Germline assignment: CDR1 SGHDT and CDR2 YYEEEE.

J is TRBJ2-2 and V is TRBV11-2; possibly TRBD1 for D (6 bases). The germline V and J ends were trimmed by 1 base and 6 bases, with 12 bases remaining between them. CDR1 is SGHAT, CDR2 FQNNGV, per germline. The CDR3 totals 15 residues. CDR3 loop: CASSLGGPRAGELFF. CDR3 nucleotides: TGTGCCAGCAGCTTAGGGGGGCCACGGGCCGGGGAGCTGTTTTTT.

This clonotype was observed a few times. The J gene is TRBJ2-5, the V gene TRBV11-3; TRBD2 agrees at 9 bases. The CDR3 length is 17 residues. V shed 0 bases, J shed 5 bases, and the junction held 10 bases outside the gene matches. Per germline, CDR1 SGHNT and CDR2 YENEEA. Here the CDR3 DNA reads TGTGCCAGCAGCTTAGATCCCTATAGCGGGAGAATCGAGACCCAGTACTTC. The encoded protein is CASSLDPYSGRIETQYF. Supplemented by reference TRBV11-3 and TRBJ2-5, the full variable domain reads EAGVVQSPRYKIIEKKQPVAFWCNPISGHNTLYWYLQNLGQGPELLIRYENEEAVDDSQLPKDRFSAERLKGVDSTLKIQPAELGDSAVYLCASSLDPYSGRIETQYFGPGTRLLVL.

The table lists this clonotype with a few counts. The V call is TRBV24-1, the J call TRBJ2-1; perhaps TRBD1 as D (6 bases). From germline, CDR1 is KGHDR and CDR2 SFDVKD. This CDR3 has 16 amino acids. Trimming left V 1 base short and J 4 bases short, with 13 bases between. The DNA for the CDR3 is TGTGCCACCAGTGATTTTACGACAGGCCCTTACAATGAGCAGTTCTTC. This codes for CATSDFTTGPYNEQFF.

This clonotype is medium-sized within its sample. The V call is TRBV7-3, the J call TRBJ2-5; D is ambiguous. This CDR3 contains 13 residues. Germline-derived CDR1 and CDR2 are SGHTA and FQGTGA. V lost 6 bases and J 5 bases, leaving 13 bases between the germline ends. The CDR3 loop reads CASSPARSETQYF. CDR3 DNA sequence: TGTGCCAGCAGTCCGGCGAGGTCCGAGACCCAGTACTTC.

The chain has TRBV10-3 and TRBJ2-2, with TRBD2 matching 8 bases. The CDR3 is 16 amino acids. The germline V gene encodes CDR1 ENHRY and CDR2 SYGVKD. V gave up 0 bases and J gave up 3 bases; unmatched junction bases: 3. DNA for the CDR3: TGTGCCATCAGTGAGTCGACGGGGGGGCACACCGGGGAGCTGTTTTTT. Its translation: CAISESTGGHTGELFF.

This clonotype was seen many times. This chain uses TRBV20-1 with TRBJ2-7; maybe TRBD2 (6 bases). In germline, CDR1 is DFQATT, CDR2 SNEGSKA (reference sequence). V was trimmed by 6 bases and J by 2 bases, leaving 20 bases between them. The CDR3 has 15 residues. The CDR3 spells CSAQRGSSATYEQYF. CDR3 in DNA: TGCAGTGCCCAGAGAGGGTCTAGCGCGACCTACGAGCAGTACTTC.

The table lists this clonotype with many counts. CDR3 coding DNA: TGTGCCAGCAGTTCCGGGGGCCCAGCAGATACGCAGTATTTT. Translated, it gives CASSSGGPADTQYF. J is TRBJ2-3 and V is TRBV28; either TRBD1 or TRBD2 may fit D (6 bases each). The germline V gene has CDR1 MDHEN and CDR2 SYDVKM. The CDR3 has 14 amino acids. The V gene lost 4 bases and the J gene lost 4 bases, with 12 bases spanning the gap.

This clonotype showed up many times. The chain employs TRBV12-3 or TRBV12-4 and TRBJ2-5; 8 bases match TRBD2. CDR3 size: 17 residues. Trimming cost V 0 bases and J 0 bases; bases outside gene matches: 6. CDR3 protein: CASSLALPSGYQETQYF. As DNA, the CDR3 is TGTGCCAGCAGTTTAGCTCTGCCTAGCGGGTACCAAGAGACCCAGTACTTC.